These T cell receptor beta chains were read from a single sample in a study of cytomegalovirus exposure and HLA in healthy donors. The protocol was immunoSEQ multiplex PCR, while the TCRdb copy is restricted to in-frame clones and leaves out a portion. The table records about 69,000 clones, roughly 74% of them present only once. Source material: PBMCs. The receptors come from a young woman in good health and CMV-seropositive. Each CDR3 is given with its conserved first and last residue. Fields, in order: J gene, CDR3 length, V gene, clone size, D gene, CDR3 DNA, CDR3 protein. A D gene is named only where the DNA matches it firmly. A row's size may be missing; if present it is once, few, many or a size class.

TRBJ1-1	13	TRBV15	NA	NA	TGTGCCACCAGCACTGCCGGGGGAACTGAAGCTTTCTTT	CATSTAGGTEAFF
TRBJ2-3	13	TRBV6-1	NA	NA	TGTGCCAGCAGTGAAGTGGCCACAGATACGCAGTATTTT	CASSEVATDTQYF
TRBJ1-1	11	TRBV19	NA	NA	TGTGCCAGTAGGAGGGAGGCTGAAGCTTTCTTT	CASRREAEAFF
TRBJ2-7	13	TRBV7-2	NA	NA	TGTGCCAGCAGCCCCGCAGGCTCCTACGAGCAGTACTTC	CASSPAGSYEQYF
TRBJ2-3	13	TRBV7-7	NA	NA	TGTGCTAGCAGCCAGGGACTCGCAGATACGCAGTATTTT	CASSQGLADTQYF
TRBJ2-6	20	TRBV15	NA	NA	TGTGCCACCAGCAGGAGGTTAAGCCCTCAAGTGATCTCTGGGGCCAACGTCCTGACTTTC	CATSRRLSPQVISGANVLTF
TRBJ2-5	16	TRBV7-7	NA	TRBD1	TGTGCCAGCAGCCGAAGACAGGGAGATTACCAAGAGACCCAGTACTTC	CASSRRQGDYQETQYF
TRBJ1-5	16	TRBV30	NA	NA	TGTGCCTGGAGTGTAAGGGGGAGGGTCGTCAATCAGCCCCAGCATTTT	CAWSVRGRVVNQPQHF
TRBJ2-7	14	TRBV7-9	NA	NA	TGTGCCAGCAGCGCGCGAGGGTTAAGCTACGAGCAGTACTTC	CASSARGLSYEQYF
TRBJ2-1	17	TRBV30	NA	TRBD2	TGTGCCTGGAGTGGGGGACTAGCGGGAGGGCCTGGCGATGAGCAGTTCTTC	CAWSGGLAGGPGDEQFF
TRBJ1-2	13	TRBV9	NA	NA	TGTGCCAGCAGCGTAGGGAACGGGTATGGCTACACCTTC	CASSVGNGYGYTF
TRBJ2-7	16	TRBV5-6	NA	TRBD1	TGTGCCAGCAGCCCGATGGGGGACAGGGGCTCCTACGAGCAGTACTTC	CASSPMGDRGSYEQYF
TRBJ1-4	14	TRBV28	NA	NA	TGTGCCAGCAGTTTAGATCAGGGTTTAGAAAAACTGTTTTTT	CASSLDQGLEKLFF
TRBJ2-7	13	TRBV5-6	NA	NA	TGTGCCAGCAGCTTCCCGACAGTCTACGAGCAGTACTTC	CASSFPTVYEQYF
TRBJ1-1	10	TRBV29-1	few	NA	TGCAGCGTTGACAGGGCTGAAGCTTTCTTT	CSVDRAEAFF
TRBJ1-1	13	TRBV30	NA	TRBD1	TGTGCCTGGGACAGGGGTCGGGGCACTGAAGCTTTCTTT	CAWDRGRGTEAFF
TRBJ2-2	13	TRBV5-1	NA	NA	TGCGCCAGCAGCTTGGCAGCGTCCGGGGAGCTGTTTTTT	CASSLAASGELFF
TRBJ2-2	15	TRBV29-1	NA	TRBD1	TGCAGCGTTGGGGACAGGGGGCTTTACACCGGGGAGCTGTTTTTT	CSVGDRGLYTGELFF
TRBJ2-1	15	TRBV29-1	NA	TRBD1	TGCAGCGTGGGGCTCGCGGGACAGGGGTTGGATGAGCAGTTCTTC	CSVGLAGQGLDEQFF
TRBJ1-1	13	TRBV28	NA	TRBD1	TGTGCCAGCACAGGGGGACGGGTGACTGAAGCTTTCTTT	CASTGGRVTEAFF
TRBJ2-1	16	TRBV19	few	NA	TGTGCCAGTAGCCACTGGGGGGGGCATTCCTACAATGAGCAGTTCTTC	CASSHWGGHSYNEQFF
TRBJ2-7	16	TRBV28	NA	NA	TGTGCCAGCAGTTCACCTAGCCTAGGCCTTGTCTACGAGCAGTACTTC	CASSSPSLGLVYEQYF
TRBJ2-3	16	TRBV2	NA	NA	TGTGCCAGCAGTGAAGGGCAGATCTCTAGCACAGATACGCAGTATTTT	CASSEGQISSTDTQYF
TRBJ2-1	15	TRBV5-4	NA	TRBD2	TGTGCCAGCAGCCTGGGACTAGTAAAGGGGAATGAGCAGTTCTTC	CASSLGLVKGNEQFF
TRBJ1-5	13	TRBV27	NA	NA	TGTGCCAGTCGGTCCTGGGGACTTGAAGCCCAGCATTTT	CASRSWGLEAQHF
TRBJ2-7	14	TRBV11-3	NA	NA	TGTGCCAGCACCCTTGCTAGGGGCTCCTACGAGCAGTACTTC	CASTLARGSYEQYF
TRBJ2-6	17	TRBV15	few	NA	TGTGCCACCAGCCGATCGGGACTGATCTCTGGGGCCAACGTCCTGACTTTC	CATSRSGLISGANVLTF
TRBJ1-5	12	TRBV28	NA	NA	TGTGCCAGCAGTACCTCCGACAGAAACCAGCATTTT	CASSTSDRNQHF
TRBJ1-2	12	TRBV6-6	NA	TRBD1	TGTGCCAGCACCACAGGGGGATGGAGCTACACCTTC	CASTTGGWSYTF
TRBJ1-5	15	TRBV6-6	once	NA	TGTGCCAGCACCCGGGATTCCGTCCCCAATCAGCCCCAGCATTTT	CASTRDSVPNQPQHF
TRBJ2-2	13	TRBV7-7	NA	NA	TGTGCTAGCAGTACAGGGTACACCGGGGAGCTGTTTTTT	CASSTGYTGELFF
TRBJ1-3	13	TRBV30	NA	NA	TGTGCCTGGACCCCGGGAGCCCGAAACACCATATATTTT	CAWTPGARNTIYF
TRBJ1-1	15	TRBV14	NA	TRBD1	TGTGCCAGCAGCCCTCTAATCAGGGGGCGCGGGTTCGCTTTCTTT	CASSPLIRGRGFAFF
TRBJ2-2	16	TRBV11-2	NA	TRBD1	TGTGCCAGCAGCAGTCCAGGACAGGGACCCACCGGGGAGCTGTTTTTT	CASSSPGQGPTGELFF
TRBJ1-1	11	TRBV28	few	NA	TGTGCCAGCAGTGCACAGGTCGAAGCTTTCTTT	CASSAQVEAFF
TRBJ2-7	11	TRBV5-1	NA	TRBD1	TGCGCCAGCAGCGACAGGGACGAGCAGTACTTC	CASSDRDEQYF
TRBJ1-5	14	TRBV2	NA	TRBD1	TGTGCCAGCAGTGTACAGGGGGCTGGTCAGCCCCAGCATTTT	CASSVQGAGQPQHF
TRBJ2-7	15	TRBV6-6	NA	NA	TGTGCCAGCAGCCATAGCTCACTCACCTCCTACGAGCAGTACTTC	CASSHSSLTSYEQYF
TRBJ2-7	11	TRBV7-9	NA	NA	TGTGCCAGCAGCTTAGGAGACGAGCAGTACTTC	CASSLGDEQYF